These 8 T cell receptor beta chains share one sample of origin, sequenced in a study of T cells expressing NK-cell markers (TCRdb year 2020). Receptor libraries were prepared by 5' RACE. For sequencing, an Illumina HiSeq 2000 was employed. TCRdb reprocessed the reads and assigns one entry to each CDR3 protein sequence, leaving out DNA. This sample's listing comprises 150,000 to 180,000 distinct CDR3 sequences. 37% of the sample rests with the top ten. Material: blood T cells: a sorted CD56 or NKG2C T cell subset, CD4+ or CD8+ T cells, or bulk PBMC T cells (not recorded which). These receptors all come from a woman in her forties or fifties in good health. Donor details come from another sample of the same person, matched by shared clones.

The rearrangement joins TRBV6-5 to TRBJ1-5; TCRdb picks TRBD1, but there is no DNA to check that call. Germline CDR1 MNHEY, CDR2 SVGAGI. CDR3 size: 15 residues. The CDR3 sequence is CASSSGTGGNQPQHF.

The chain carries TRBV7-6 and TRBJ1-1. This CDR3 spans 16 amino acids. Germline CDR1 SGHVS, CDR2 FNYEAQ. The CDR3 protein is CASSLSNEKGTTEAFF.

The chain links TRBV5-5 to TRBJ2-5; TCRdb calls TRBD1, which cannot be checked without DNA. The CDR3 runs to 13 residues. The germline gives CDR1 SGHKS, CDR2 YYEKEE (reference sequence). The CDR3: CASSYDRVETQYF.

This sequence joins TRBV5-5 and TRBJ2-2; TCRdb's D gene call, TRBD2, goes unchecked for lack of DNA. The CDR3 spans 16 residues. Germline-derived CDR1 and CDR2 are SGHKS and YYEKEE (reference sequence). CDR3 loop: CASRKEAAGAFGELFF.

The genes are TRBV27 and TRBJ1-2; TCRdb proposes TRBD1, but this gene call is untestable without DNA. CDR3 length: 14 amino acids. The germline V gene encodes CDR1 MNHEY and CDR2 SMNVEV (reference sequence). The CDR3 region is CASSLSRTGNGYTF.

This chain's CDR3 is CATSAPGGAPNQPQHF. J is TRBJ1-5 and V is TRBV24-1; TCRdb outputs TRBD1, but without DNA this stays unchecked. CDR1 and CDR2 from the germline V gene are KGHDR and SFDVKD. The CDR3 covers 16 residues.

This sequence joins TRBV12-3 or TRBV12-4 and TRBJ2-5; as DNA is missing, the TRBD2 call by TCRdb cannot be tested. The CDR3 has 15 amino acids. The CDR3: CASSLIGRGEETQYF.

This chain joins TRBV7-9 and TRBJ1-2; TCRdb's D call of TRBD1 is untestable without DNA. CDR3 length: 14 amino acids. Germline loops: CDR1 SEHNR, CDR2 FQNEAQ (reference sequence). The CDR3 here is CASSDGTPYYGYTF.